This T cell receptor beta chain was obtained from a study of identical twins. The CDR3 totals 16 residues. With V trimmed by 1 base and J by 6 bases, 8 bases remained unmatched. Germline values: CDR1 LGHDT, CDR2 YNNKEL (reference sequence). This clonotype has ten or more counts. Carrying unique molecular identifiers, the cDNA also gained a universal primer site through template switching. TCRdb processed the 5' RACE reads anew with MiXCR; each CDR3 protein has one entry. The repertoire holds more than 600,000 distinct CDR3 sequences, with around a sixth as singletons. These data also featured in a second study, about T cells expressing NK-cell markers. That source reports: Several donors likewise had their CD3+CD56-NKG2C+ fraction led by these clonotypes. Questions lingered over whether expanded NKG2C+ T cell clones were HCMV-specific.

J is TRBJ2-1 and V is TRBV3-1; 8 positions match TRBD2. Sequenced: PBMCs. The TCR comes from a young woman in good health. The CDR3 loop reads CASSQVSTSGVNEQFF. CDR3 nucleotide sequence: TGTGCCAGCAGCCAAGTGAGTACTAGCGGAGTCAATGAGCAGTTCTTC.